The 20 T cell receptor beta chains reported below all come from one sample, sequenced in a study of blood T cells in healthy people across ages. PCR was performed a second time for about 6 to 12 cycles using a sample-barcoded 5' primer and a J-beta primer mix. TCRdb independently ran MiXCR on the 5' RACE reads; one entry per CDR3 protein. Among a few hundred thousand distinct CDR3 sequences, roughly a quarter were seen once, and the ten largest hold approximately 30%. The specimen was blood. These receptors were collected from a woman aged 65 to 85 in good health.

CDR3 DNA sequence: TGCAGTGCTAGACCCCGGGACAGGTGGAGCTCCTACGAGCAGTACTTC. Translated: CSARPRDRWSSYEQYF. J is TRBJ2-7 and V is TRBV20-1; 8 bases fit TRBD1. The CDR3 sequence is 16 residues long. V was pared by 2 bases and J by 0 bases, with 9 bases of the junction left unmatched. The germline V gene has CDR1 DFQATT and CDR2 SNEGSKA (reference sequence).

This rearrangement joins TRBV14 to TRBJ2-1; D unresolved. The last part of the DNA fits TRBJ2-7 better; the J call may be wrong. This CDR3 is 12 amino acids long. Looked up from germline, CDR1 is SGHDN and CDR2 is FVKESK. The CDR3, as DNA: TGTGCCAGCAGCCAATATTACTACGAGCAGTACTTC. Translation gives CASSQYYYEQYF.

The chain combines TRBV6-5 with TRBJ1-2, with 9 bases that match TRBD1. The V and J ends lost 4 bases and 7 bases, in that order; junction bases with no gene match: 7. The CDR3 extends over 14 amino acids. The germline V gene encodes CDR1 MNHEY and CDR2 SVGAGI. CDR3 nucleotide sequence: TGTGCCAGCAGTTGGTCGGGACAGGGTCCTGGCTACACCTTC. Its protein product is CASSWSGQGPGYTF.

This sequence joins TRBV5-6 and TRBJ1-3; D gene unclear. The CDR3 runs to 15 residues. In germline, CDR1 is SGHDT, CDR2 YYEEEE. V lost 4 bases and J lost 0, with 11 bases in between. This CDR3 is CASSLRLHSGNTIYF. The CDR3 DNA is TGTGCCAGCAGCCTACGACTGCACTCTGGAAACACCATATATTTT.

The rearrangement joins TRBV20-1 to TRBJ1-2; 8 nucleotides match TRBD1. CDR1 is DFQATT and CDR2 is SNEGSKA in the germline V gene (reference sequence). The CDR3 loop spans 16 amino acids. The J segment lost 4 bases and the V segment lost 2 bases, leaving 12 bases of the junction unmatched. Here the CDR3 DNA reads TGCAGTGCTAGACTTGGGGCAGGGGGCTTCGTCTATGGCTACACCTTC. Amino acid sequence: CSARLGAGGFVYGYTF.

The genes are TRBV6-2 or TRBV6-3 and TRBJ2-5; 8 bases fit TRBD1. V shed 4 bases and J 12 bases; nucleotides not matched to a gene: 10. Per germline, CDR1 MNHEY and CDR2 SVGEGT. The CDR3 runs to 13 residues. In DNA, the CDR3 is TGTGCCAGCAGTTCCCAGGGGGCGCTGAAAAAGTACTTC. This sequence encodes CASSSQGALKKYF.

This clonotype was seen only a few times. V is TRBV5-1 and J is TRBJ1-5; TRBD1 matches at 8 bases. Germline values: CDR1 SGHRS, CDR2 YFSETQ. The ends lost 0 bases at V and 0 bases at J; junction bases unmatched: 5. The CDR3 contains 17 residues. The CDR3 sequence: CASSLGDTGGSNQPQHF. CDR3 nucleotide sequence: TGCGCCAGCAGCTTGGGGGACACAGGGGGTAGCAATCAGCCCCAGCATTTT.

This clonotype was seen a handful of times. This chain connects TRBV7-9 to TRBJ2-1; the match to TRBD2 covers 12 bases. Germline V CDR1 and CDR2: SEHNR, FQNEAQ (reference sequence). The CDR3 is made up of 17 amino acids. V lost 4 bases and J lost 1; bases outside the gene matches: 5. For the CDR3, the DNA is TGTGCCAGCAGCTCGTGGACTAGCGGGATTTCCTACAATGAGCAGTTCTTC. Its translation: CASSSWTSGISYNEQFF.

This clonotype came up a few times. The chain combines TRBV20-1 with TRBJ1-5; D is perhaps TRBD1 (6 bases). The germline V and J ends were trimmed by 5 bases and 2 bases, with 16 bases remaining between them. The germline V gene encodes CDR1 DFQATT and CDR2 SNEGSKA (reference sequence). This CDR3 comprises 15 residues. The CDR3 bases are TGCAGTGCTGGGGGGGGGCAGACACGCAATCAGCCCCAGCATTTT. Translated: CSAGGGQTRNQPQHF.

This clonotype turned up a few times. The chain combines TRBV5-1 with TRBJ2-7; TRBD2 aligns across 12 bases. V lost 4 bases, J lost 5 bases, and 1 base stayed unmatched. This CDR3 region has 13 residues. In germline, CDR1 is SGHRS, CDR2 YFSETQ. The CDR3 spells CASSLAGGNEQYF. CDR3 nucleotides: TGCGCCAGCAGCCTAGCGGGAGGGAACGAGCAGTACTTC.

This clonotype occurred a few times. The chain has TRBV7-2 and TRBJ2-5; possibly TRBD2 for D (5 bases). The J call may be incorrect, as the DNA end agrees better with TRBJ2-1. This CDR3 contains 14 residues. The V gene's germline CDR1 is SGHTA and CDR2 FQGNSA. The CDR3 nucleotides are TGTGCCAGCAGCTTATACGGCGGGTACAATGAGCAGTTCTTC. Translated, it gives CASSLYGGYNEQFF.

The chain uses TRBV18 and TRBJ1-1; 7 positions agree with TRBD1. Germline V CDR1 and CDR2: KGHSH, LQKENI. The junction had 12 bases not matched to a gene; V was cut back by 4 bases and J by 4 bases. The CDR3 runs 16 residues. CDR3 amino acids: CASSRQGVGLITEAFF. DNA for the CDR3: TGTGCCAGCTCACGACAGGGTGTAGGGTTGATCACTGAAGCTTTCTTT.

This clonotype was recorded a few times. The gene calls are TRBV18 and TRBJ1-5; D gene unclear. Germline-derived CDR1 and CDR2 are KGHSH and LQKENI. Trimming took 2 bases from V and 0 from J, leaving 8 bases between them. This CDR3 spans 15 amino acids. The CDR3 here is CASSPNTASNQPQHF. For the CDR3, the DNA is TGTGCCAGCTCACCAAATACTGCTAGCAATCAGCCCCAGCATTTT.

This clonotype was detected only a few times. DNA for the CDR3: TGTGCCAGCAGTTATGGGGCTGGGTCTGAAGCTTTCTTT. Encoded protein: CASSYGAGSEAFF. This sequence joins TRBV6-6 and TRBJ1-1; D might be TRBD1 (5 bases). CDR1 MNHNY and CDR2 SVGAGI come from the germline V gene (reference sequence). V was cut by 3 bases and J by 6 bases, with 11 bases left in between. This CDR3 region has 13 residues.

This clonotype was observed a handful of times. This rearrangement joins TRBV19 to TRBJ2-2; 7 bases are a match to TRBD2. Looked up from germline, CDR1 is LNHDA and CDR2 is SQIVND (reference sequence). V was clipped by 3 bases and J by 7 bases; unmatched bases: 8. This CDR3 is 15 amino acids long. CDR3 bases: TGTGCCAGTAGTATGGGGGATAAGCGGGGCGGGGAGCTGTTTTTT. Encoded protein: CASSMGDKRGGELFF.

The rearrangement uses TRBV27 and TRBJ2-5, with 10 bases identical to TRBD2. The CDR3 sequence is 17 residues long. Germline trimming cut 2 bases from V and 2 bases from J; bases unmatched to any gene: 8. Per the germline V gene, CDR1 is MNHEY and CDR2 is SMNVEV (reference sequence). The CDR3 DNA sequence: TGTGCCAGCAGTTTAAGGGCTAGCGGGGGCCCTCAAGAGACCCAGTACTTC. Its protein is CASSLRASGGPQETQYF.

The sample holds a few counts of this clonotype. This chain connects TRBV12-3 or TRBV12-4 to TRBJ1-2; TRBD1 matches at 9 bases. CDR3 length equals 11 residues. The CDR3 sequence is CVTGQGYGYTF. In DNA, the CDR3 is TGTGTAACGGGACAGGGATACGGCTACACCTTC.

This clonotype was seen only a few times. The chain links TRBV7-8 to TRBJ2-1; D possibly corresponds to TRBD2 (6 bases). Germline V gives CDR1 SGHVS, CDR2 FQNEAQ. The CDR3 has 15 residues. The ends were cut back, 6 bases at V and 3 bases at J, with 15 bases in the middle. The CDR3 bases are TGTGCCAGCAGTTCTTCCGGGACTGACTACAATGAGCAGTTCTTC. As protein: CASSSSGTDYNEQFF.

The chain couples TRBV9 to TRBJ1-4; unclear D gene. CDR3 length: 15 residues. Trimming left V 4 bases short and J 1 base short, with 11 bases between. CDR1 and CDR2 from the germline V gene are SGDLS and YYNGEE. In nucleotides, the CDR3 is TGTGCCAGCAGCCCCAACTCGGGAACTAATGAAAAACTGTTTTTT. This translates into CASSPNSGTNEKLFF.

This clonotype came up a few times. This chain uses TRBV7-2 with TRBJ2-1, with 13 bases lining up with TRBD2. This CDR3 spans 18 amino acids. Trimming took 5 bases from V and 0 from J; bases not matched to a gene: 7. CDR1 and CDR2 (germline): SGHTA, FQGNSA. The CDR3 DNA is TGTGCCAGCAGCACAACTAGCGGGAGGGTGAGCTCCTACAATGAGCAGTTCTTC. It encodes CASSTTSGRVSSYNEQFF.